The source of this T cell receptor beta chain is a study of technical replicates of blood from a handful of donors. The CDR3 has 16 amino acids. The junction had 3 bases not matched to a gene; V was cut back by 4 bases and J by 4 bases. The germline V gene has CDR1 ENHRY and CDR2 SYGVKD. The repertoire was sequenced with immunoSEQ multiplex PCR; TCRdb's copy has only in-frame clones and lacks some. The sample has around 100,000 clones, about 95% seen once. Sample: T cells isolated from PBMCs. The chain joins TRBV10-3 to TRBJ2-2, with TRBD2 identical over 13 bases. The sequence was collected from a human donor in good health. The CDR3 nucleotides read TGTGCCATCAGTGGACTAGCGGGAGGTGGCACCGGGGAGCTGTTTTTT. Protein: CAISGLAGGGTGELFF.